The 28 T cell receptor beta chains below were found in one sample sequenced in a study of post-analysis software for immune sequencing data. The TCR beta cDNA libraries contained unique molecular identifiers. TCRdb reprocessed the PCR reads with MiXCR, giving one entry per CDR3 protein. Here the sample spans about 770,000 distinct CDR3 sequences, around 45% being singletons. Overall study results and limits: Higher frequency in patients than in controls was seen for about 5 TRBV segments, with TRBV5-6, TRBV5-1 and TRBV20-1 among them.

Their recognized antigens are unknown. The specimen was blood. These receptors were obtained from a girl between 10 and 17 years old with multiple sclerosis.

In this sample, this clonotype turned up a few times. The genes are TRBV20-1 and TRBJ1-2; a possible D gene is TRBD1 (5 bases). The CDR3 length is 13 residues. V lost 3 bases, J lost 4 bases, and 12 bases lay in between. Germline CDR1 and CDR2: DFQATT and SNEGSKA (reference sequence). The CDR3 region is CSASGAGVYGYTF. CDR3 nucleotides: TGCAGTGCTAGTGGGGCCGGAGTCTATGGCTACACCTTC.

This chain joins TRBV7-2 and TRBJ1-1; 10 positions agree with TRBD1. The CDR3 contains 15 residues. J lost 3 bases, V lost 1 base, and 2 bases had no gene match. In germline, CDR1 is SGHTA, CDR2 FQGNSA. The CDR3 loop reads CASSLVTGGHTEAFF. The CDR3 region has the DNA TGTGCCAGCAGCTTAGTGACAGGGGGCCACACTGAAGCTTTCTTT.

The chain employs TRBV20-1 and TRBJ1-1; D remains unclear. Germline CDR1 DFQATT, CDR2 SNEGSKA (reference sequence). This CDR3 comprises 15 residues. Trimming left V 6 bases short and J 3 bases short, with 20 bases between. The CDR3 nucleotides read TGCAGTGCGCTACCCCTTGGGGTCTCCCACACTGAAGCTTTCTTT. Protein sequence: CSALPLGVSHTEAFF.

This clonotype has a handful of counts. This rearrangement joins TRBV7-2 to TRBJ2-1, with D maybe TRBD2 (6 bases). The germline V and J ends were trimmed by 5 bases and 4 bases, with 24 bases remaining between them. This CDR3 is 18 amino acids long. Looked up from germline, CDR1 is SGHTA and CDR2 is FQGNSA. The CDR3 DNA sequence: TGTGCCAGCAGCCTCGGGACTCCCCGAGGGGTGGGTTACAATGAGCAGTTCTTC. Protein product: CASSLGTPRGVGYNEQFF. Based on the CDR3 plus reference TRBV7-2 and TRBJ2-1, the full variable domain is GAGVSQSPSNKVTEKGKDVELRCDPISGHTALYWYRQSLGQGLEFLIYFQGNSAPDKSGLPSDRFSAERTGGSVSTLTIQRTQQEDSAVYLCASSLGTPRGVGYNEQFFGPGTRLTVL.

This rearrangement joins TRBV29-1 to TRBJ1-1; D remains unclear. This CDR3 has 11 residues. The germline CDR1 and CDR2 sequences are SQVTM and ANQGSEA. The germline V and J ends were trimmed by 8 bases and 3 bases, with 10 bases remaining between them. The CDR3 DNA is TGCAGCTCTGGGGAGGACACTGAAGCTTTCTTT. This codes for CSSGEDTEAFF.

The chain combines TRBV27 with TRBJ2-7; D unclear. CDR1 is MNHEY, CDR2 SMNVEV, per germline (reference sequence). This CDR3 is built from 13 residues. Trimming stripped 2 bases from V and 7 bases from J, with 12 bases between. CDR3 loop: CASSLKPVGEQYF. CDR3 in DNA: TGTGCCAGCAGTTTAAAACCGGTAGGGGAGCAGTACTTC.

This rearrangement joins TRBV13 to TRBJ2-3, with D tentatively TRBD2 (5 bases). Trimming cost V 7 bases and J 2 bases, with 16 bases left between them. Germline V gives CDR1 PRHDT, CDR2 FYEKMQ (reference sequence). CDR3 size: 15 residues. CDR3: CASTLSEAATDTQYF. CDR3 nucleotide sequence: TGTGCCAGCACGCTGTCCGAAGCGGCCACAGATACGCAGTATTTT.

The chain links TRBV7-9 to TRBJ1-2, with 8 positions matching TRBD1. Losses at the gene ends were 6 bases for V and 8 bases for J; bases not matched to a gene: 8. The CDR3 has 13 amino acids. The germline CDR1 and CDR2 sequences are SEHNR and FQNEAQ (reference sequence). The CDR3 protein is CASRPTGDGGYTF. The CDR3, as DNA: TGTGCCAGCAGACCGACAGGGGATGGGGGCTACACCTTC.

The chain uses TRBV27 and TRBJ1-1; weak D call: TRBD1 (5 bases). CDR3 size: 20 residues. V shed 6 bases and J shed 0 bases, with 29 bases lying between them. Looked up from germline, CDR1 is MNHEY and CDR2 is SMNVEV (reference sequence). The CDR3 DNA sequence: TGTGCCAGCAGCACGGGGATTTCGGGGGTGGGGATTCACCTGAACACTGAAGCTTTCTTT. As protein: CASSTGISGVGIHLNTEAFF.

This rearrangement joins TRBV20-1 to TRBJ2-4; the D is unclear. The better agreement between TRBJ2-5 and the DNA end casts doubt on the J call. CDR1 and CDR2 (germline): DFQATT, SNEGSKA (reference sequence). The CDR3 runs 15 residues. DNA of the CDR3: TGCAGTGCTAGAGATCCGGGTTCGGTTTCTGAGACCCAGTACTTC. Translating gives CSARDPGSVSETQYF.

In its sample, this clonotype was seen once. The chain couples TRBV18 to TRBJ2-6; D uncertain. This CDR3 contains 15 residues. Trimming stripped 3 bases from V and 2 bases from J, with 8 bases between. Per germline, CDR1 KGHSH and CDR2 LQKENI. The CDR3 loop reads CASSPEKTGANVLTF. DNA for the CDR3: TGTGCCAGCTCACCCGAGAAGACTGGGGCCAACGTCCTGACTTTC.

This clonotype was counted between two and nine times. The chain has TRBV20-1 and TRBJ2-7; 7 bases line up with TRBD2. The CDR3 consists of 16 residues. Per the germline V gene, CDR1 is DFQATT and CDR2 is SNEGSKA (reference sequence). V was clipped by 6 bases and J by 0 bases; unmatched bases: 14. CDR3 protein: CSASPVLAEYSYEQYF. DNA of the CDR3: TGCAGTGCCTCTCCGGTCCTAGCGGAGTACTCCTACGAGCAGTACTTC.

As DNA, the CDR3 is TGCAGCGTAACAGGGCGCGCCGGGGAGCTGTTTTTT. This gives the protein CSVTGRAGELFF. V gene TRBV29-1 combines with J gene TRBJ2-2; possible D gene TRBD1, 6 bases. In germline, CDR1 is SQVTM, CDR2 ANQGSEA. V dropped 6 bases and J dropped 6 bases, with 11 bases sitting between them. The CDR3 loop spans 12 amino acids.

Details on this clonotype: One junction end does not reproduce the germline sequence, and a read error may be involved. The chain couples TRBV7-8 to TRBJ1-5; D ambiguous. Germline CDR1 and CDR2: SGHVS and FQNEAQ. This CDR3 is built from 14 residues. As DNA, the CDR3 is TGTGCCTCCCGGGAGGGTTATAGCGATCAGCCCCAGCATTTT. Translated, it gives CASREGYSDQPQHF.

The chain recombines TRBV12-3 or TRBV12-4 with TRBJ1-1; D perhaps matches TRBD1 (5 bases). The V end was cut by 6 bases, the J end by 11 bases, with 16 bases between. The CDR3 spans 12 residues. The CDR3 is CASSPGATQAFF. CDR3 DNA sequence: TGTGCCAGCAGCCCCGGGGCTACTCAGGCTTTCTTT.

Many counts were recorded for this clonotype. The J gene is TRBJ2-1, the V gene TRBV5-1; 10 nucleotides line up with TRBD2. Germline assignment: CDR1 SGHRS and CDR2 YFSETQ. The CDR3 has 16 amino acids. After removal of 2 bases from V and 5 bases from J, the junction contained 7 bases not matched to a gene. The CDR3 nucleotides are TGCGCCAGCAGCTTCGTAGCGGGAGGTGTCCACAATGAGCAGTTCTTC. As protein: CASSFVAGGVHNEQFF.

The chain joins TRBV12-3 or TRBV12-4 to TRBJ1-1, with 7 positions matching TRBD1. The length of the CDR3 is 13 residues. V was pared by 7 bases and J by 7 bases, with 9 bases of the junction left unmatched. In DNA form, the CDR3 reads TGTGCCAGCAATTCGACAGGGCAGGGTGAAGCTTTCTTT. Translation: CASNSTGQGEAFF.

The V call is TRBV5-6, the J call TRBJ2-7; 14 bases are a match to TRBD2. V lost 4 bases and J lost 5; bases outside the gene matches: 8. There are 16 residues in the CDR3. Germline loops: CDR1 SGHDT, CDR2 YYEEEE. Here the CDR3 reads CASSKGLAGANHEQYF. CDR3 DNA: TGTGCCAGCAGCAAGGGACTAGCGGGAGCGAACCACGAGCAGTACTTC.

This clonotype was seen a few times. V and J are TRBV5-1 and TRBJ2-5; 8 bases are shared with TRBD2. Trimming cost V 3 bases and J 2 bases; bases outside gene matches: 6. Germline CDR1 reads SGHRS; CDR2 reads YFSETQ. The CDR3 spans 15 residues. The CDR3 nucleotides read TGCGCCAGCAGCTCGCTAGCGGGCAGGCAAGAGACCCAGTACTTC. Translation gives CASSSLAGRQETQYF.

The V gene is TRBV12-3 or TRBV12-4, the J gene TRBJ1-2; D gene ambiguous. The CDR3 extends over 13 amino acids. V dropped 7 bases and J dropped 7 bases, with 16 bases sitting between them. For the CDR3, the DNA is TGTGCCAGCACCCTTGTAGGCATCCCTGGCTACACCTTC. Amino acid sequence: CASTLVGIPGYTF.

J is TRBJ2-1 and V is TRBV5-1, with D unclear. The CDR3 runs to 15 residues. Germline-derived CDR1 and CDR2 are SGHRS and YFSETQ. V dropped 5 bases and J dropped 4 bases, with 16 bases sitting between them. This CDR3 is CASRFVGDSYNEQFF. The CDR3 nucleotides read TGCGCCAGCAGGTTTGTAGGCGATTCTTACAATGAGCAGTTCTTC.

This clonotype was picked up a small number of times. This rearrangement joins TRBV10-2 to TRBJ2-5; D is possibly TRBD2 (5 bases). The CDR3 sequence is 11 residues long. With 7 bases removed from V and 7 bases from J, the gap between germline ends came to 10 bases. Germline lookup yields CDR1 WSHSY and CDR2 SAAADI. The CDR3 region is CASNDEGTQYF. CDR3 sequence (DNA): TGCGCCAGCAATGACGAGGGGACCCAGTACTTC.

This chain joins TRBV20-1 and TRBJ2-4; no firm D call. Judging by the DNA end, TRBJ2-7 fits better; the J call may be wrong. The length of the CDR3 is 13 residues. Germline V gene lookup returns CDR1 DFQATT and CDR2 SNEGSKA (reference sequence). DNA of the CDR3: TGCAGTGCTAGAGATCAGAGTTTCAACGAGCAGTACTTC. Translation: CSARDQSFNEQYF.

This clonotype was seen once. V gene TRBV6-2 or TRBV6-3 combines with J gene TRBJ2-1; a weak D match, TRBD1 (7 bases). Trimming took off 6 bases at V and 7 bases at J, with 16 bases between the two ends. Germline values: CDR1 MNHEY, CDR2 SVGEGT. The CDR3 is 14 amino acids. The CDR3, as DNA: TGTGCCAGCAGCCGGGGGACAGCCCCGAATGAGCAGTTCTTC. It encodes CASSRGTAPNEQFF.

The rearrangement joins TRBV6-2 or TRBV6-3 to TRBJ2-7; 8 bases map to TRBD1. V lost 5 bases and J lost 4; bases outside the gene matches: 19. Germline assignment: CDR1 MNHEY and CDR2 SVGEGT. The CDR3 sequence is 18 residues long. The CDR3, as DNA: TGTGCCAGCAGTGCAACGGGACAGGAAGTAAGGCGGTATTACGAGCAGTACTTC. This codes for CASSATGQEVRRYYEQYF.

The chain has TRBV15 and TRBJ2-7; D may correspond to TRBD1 or TRBD2 (5 bases each). Trimming took 0 bases from V and 0 from J, leaving 15 bases between them. Per the germline V gene, CDR1 is LNHNV and CDR2 is YYDKDF (reference sequence). This CDR3 is 17 amino acids long. CDR3 DNA sequence: TGTGCCACCAGCAGAGATCTGGGGGTGGCCCCCTCCTACGAGCAGTACTTC. As protein: CATSRDLGVAPSYEQYF.

This rearrangement joins TRBV7-9 to TRBJ1-2; 10 bases align to TRBD1. V gave up 8 bases and J gave up 0 bases; unmatched junction bases: 9. This CDR3 has 16 residues. Germline assignment: CDR1 SEHNR and CDR2 FQNEAQ (reference sequence). The CDR3 loop is CASLGGQGSANYGYTF. CDR3 bases: TGTGCCAGCCTCGGGGGACAGGGGAGCGCTAACTATGGCTACACCTTC. Full variable domain (remainder filled in from reference TRBV7-9 and TRBJ1-2): DTGVSQNPRHKITKRGQNVTFRCDPISEHNRLYWYRQTLGQGPEFLTYFQNEAQLEKSRLLSDRFSAERPKGSFSTLEIQRTEQGDSAMYLCASLGGQGSANYGYTFGSGTRLTVV.

The J gene is TRBJ1-6, the V gene TRBV28; a possible D gene is TRBD1 (5 bases). Germline CDR1 reads MDHEN; CDR2 reads SYDVKM. Trimming pared 2 bases from V and 3 bases from J, leaving 11 bases between. The CDR3 consists of 16 residues. The DNA for the CDR3 is TGTGCCAGCAGTTTAGGTTCCACAGGCTATAATTCACCCCTCCACTTT. Translated: CASSLGSTGYNSPLHF.